This passage covers 26 T cell receptor beta chains from one sample sequenced in a study of T cells in localized non-small cell lung cancer. The method was immunoSEQ multiplex PCR; TCRdb's version includes in-frame clones alone and lacks a portion of them. This repertoire shows 50,000 or so clones, 80% found once; its top ten account for around 4%. Specimen: PBMCs, collected before any cancer treatment. The origin of the receptors is a woman aged 40-70 years with stage II lung adenocarcinoma.

The chain employs TRBV30 and TRBJ1-4; 9 bases agree with TRBD1. The V and J ends lost 1 base and 2 bases, in that order; junction bases with no gene match: 5. Germline values: CDR1 GTSNPN, CDR2 SVGIG (reference sequence). The CDR3 runs to 16 residues. Here the CDR3 reads CAWSGDRVPTNEKLFF. CDR3 coding DNA: TGTGCCTGGAGTGGGGACAGGGTCCCTACTAATGAAAAACTGTTTTTT.

This clone showed up just once. V usage is TRBV2 and J usage is TRBJ1-5; no reliable D call. CDR1 and CDR2 from the germline V gene are SNHLY and FYNNEI. The CDR3 covers 13 residues. V was pared by 2 bases and J by 3 bases, with 5 bases between. CDR3 nucleotide sequence: TGTGCCAGCAGTGAACTGGACAATCAGCCCCAGCATTTT. This codes for CASSELDNQPQHF.

The J gene is TRBJ2-7, the V gene TRBV7-2; D unresolved. V was pared by 0 bases and J by 6 bases, with 12 bases between. Germline V gene lookup returns CDR1 SGHTA and CDR2 FQGNSA. The CDR3 runs 14 residues. This CDR3 reads CASSLALKGLEQYF. The CDR3 DNA reads as TGTGCCAGCAGCTTAGCGCTTAAGGGCCTCGAGCAGTACTTC.

This sequence joins TRBV5-1 and TRBJ1-1, with D unresolved. This CDR3 has 13 residues. V was shortened by 0 bases and J by 6 bases, with 9 bases between the two germline ends. The germline V gene has CDR1 SGHRS and CDR2 YFSETQ. The CDR3 bases are TGCGCCAGCAGCTTGGAGGCAGCCGCTGAAGCTTTCTTT. This codes for CASSLEAAAEAFF.

The chain employs TRBV5-4 and TRBJ2-7, with 7 nucleotides matching TRBD1. The germline V gene encodes CDR1 SGHNT and CDR2 YYREEE (reference sequence). Trimming took 4 bases from V and 4 from J; bases not matched to a gene: 11. The CDR3 sequence is 15 residues long. CDR3 nucleotide sequence: TGTGCCAGCAGCCCTTCGGACAGGATACCTTACGAGCAGTACTTC. It specifies CASSPSDRIPYEQYF.

The chain employs TRBV19 and TRBJ1-3; D unclear. The CDR3 consists of 11 residues. V gave up 7 bases and J gave up 4 bases, with 5 bases separating them. Germline-derived CDR1 and CDR2 are LNHDA and SQIVND (reference sequence). As DNA, the CDR3 is TGTGCCAGTACCGACGGAAACACCATATATTTT. Protein sequence: CASTDGNTIYF. The full variable domain, in which reference TRBV19 and TRBJ1-3 provide the parts outside the CDR3, is DGGITQSPKYLFRKEGQNVTLSCEQNLNHDAMYWYRQDPGQGLRLIYYSQIVNDFQKGDIAEGYSVSREKKESFPLTVTSAQKNPTAFYLCASTDGNTIYFGEGSWLTVV.

This chain joins TRBV5-6 and TRBJ2-7; D gene ambiguous. There are 15 residues in the CDR3. V shed 3 bases and J shed 4 bases, with 17 bases lying between them. CDR1 is SGHDT and CDR2 is YYEEEE in the germline V gene. CDR3 DNA sequence: TGTGCCAGCAGCTGGAGTAGAGACAACGGGTACGAGCAGTACTTC. Translation gives CASSWSRDNGYEQYF.

This clone has more than one count but fewer than ten. This chain links TRBV14 with TRBJ1-4, with D perhaps matching TRBD1 (5 bases). The germline V gene has CDR1 SGHDN and CDR2 FVKESK. CDR3 size: 17 residues. V lost 0 bases to trimming and J lost 7 bases, with 18 bases between them. The DNA of the CDR3 is TGTGCCAGCAGCCAAGATCCCCCCGGGGCCAGTGGTGAAAAACTGTTTTTT. Its protein is CASSQDPPGASGEKLFF.

The CDR3 protein is CSVEAPGPVAFF. CDR3 bases: TGCAGCGTCGAGGCGCCAGGGCCTGTAGCTTTCTTT. The V and J genes are TRBV29-1 and TRBJ1-1; perhaps TRBD1 as D (5 bases). Germline CDR1 is SQVTM and CDR2 is ANQGSEA. The CDR3 length is 12 residues. V lost 6 bases and J 10 bases, leaving 18 bases between the germline ends.

This chain uses TRBV11-2 with TRBJ2-5, with TRBD2 identical over 7 bases. Per the germline V gene, CDR1 is SGHAT and CDR2 is FQNNGV. Unmatched junction bases numbered 14, after V lost 5 bases and J lost 5 bases. The CDR3 is made up of 16 amino acids. The CDR3 coding sequence is TGTGCCAGCAGCCCCGAGGGCGGGGGTCCCGGGGAGACCCAGTACTTC. This sequence encodes CASSPEGGGPGETQYF. Drawing the rest from reference TRBV11-2 and TRBJ2-5, the complete variable domain is EAGVAQSPRYKIIEKRQSVAFWCNPISGHATLYWYQQILGQGPKLLIQFQNNGVVDDSQLPKDRFSAERLKGVDSTLKIQPAKLEDSAVYLCASSPEGGGPGETQYFGPGTRLLVL.

A few counts support this clone. J is TRBJ2-5 and V is TRBV7-2; 7 bases are shared with TRBD2. Germline CDR1 and CDR2: SGHTA and FQGNSA. The CDR3 spans 14 residues. V was clipped by 3 bases and J by 5 bases; unmatched bases: 6. Here the CDR3 reads CASSLAGAGETQYF. CDR3 bases: TGTGCCAGCAGCTTGGCTGGAGCGGGGGAGACCCAGTACTTC.

The gene calls are TRBV5-4 and TRBJ1-1; a possible D gene is TRBD1 (6 bases). This CDR3 spans 15 amino acids. CDR1 and CDR2 (germline): SGHNT, YYREEE (reference sequence). V lost 4 bases and J 2 bases, leaving 15 bases between the germline ends. The CDR3 sequence: CASSPVGQLNTEAFF. The CDR3, as DNA: TGTGCCAGCAGCCCGGTCGGACAGCTAAACACTGAAGCTTTCTTT. The variable domain in full, with the rest retrieved from reference TRBV5-4 and TRBJ1-1, is ETGVTQSPTHLIKTRGQQVTLRCSSQSGHNTVSWYQQALGQGPQFIFQYYREEENGRGNFPPRFSGLQFPNYSSELNVNALELDDSALYLCASSPVGQLNTEAFFGQGTRLTVV.

The rearrangement joins TRBV18 to TRBJ2-7; D unclear. Trimming removed 6 bases at V and 5 bases at J, with 8 bases between. Germline V gene sequence: CDR1 KGHSH, CDR2 LQKENI. The CDR3 runs 11 residues. CDR3 amino acids: CASSPDDEQYF. DNA for the CDR3: TGTGCCAGCTCTCCGGATGACGAGCAGTACTTC.

This clone has only a few counts. This rearrangement joins TRBV7-6 to TRBJ2-1; 9 bases map to TRBD2. Unmatched junction bases numbered 13, after V lost 1 base and J lost 0 bases. Germline CDR1 is SGHVS and CDR2 is FNYEAQ. CDR3 length: 20 amino acids. The CDR3 DNA is TGTGCCAGCAGCTTAGTTGGGCCTAGCGGGGCCTCCTTCTCCTACAATGAGCAGTTCTTC. Translated: CASSLVGPSGASFSYNEQFF. Complete variable domain (other parts from reference TRBV7-6 and TRBJ2-1): GAGVSQSPRYKVTKRGQDVALRCDPISGHVSLYWYRQALGQGPEFLTYFNYEAQQDKSGLPNDRFSAERPEGSISTLTIQRTEQRDSAMYRCASSLVGPSGASFSYNEQFFGPGTRLTVL.

V usage is TRBV27 and J usage is TRBJ2-5; D remains ambiguous. The CDR3 length is 11 residues. CDR1 and CDR2 (germline): MNHEY, SMNVEV (reference sequence). Trimming cost V 4 bases and J 3 bases, with 3 bases left between them. CDR3 sequence reads: CASSYKETQYF. The CDR3 region has the DNA TGTGCCAGCAGTTATAAAGAGACCCAGTACTTC.

This clone appeared once. The V gene is TRBV19, the J gene TRBJ2-7; the D gene is possibly TRBD1 (6 bases). The CDR3 loop spans 15 amino acids. In germline, CDR1 is LNHDA, CDR2 SQIVND (reference sequence). The germline V and J ends were trimmed by 0 bases and 0 bases, with 9 bases remaining between them. Here the CDR3 reads CASSIDRGLSYEQYF. The CDR3 region has the DNA TGTGCCAGTAGTATAGACAGGGGCCTCTCCTACGAGCAGTACTTC.

J is TRBJ2-6 and V is TRBV6-6; D perhaps matches TRBD2 (5 bases). Germline values: CDR1 MNHNY, CDR2 SVGAGI (reference sequence). The V and J ends lost 8 bases and 4 bases respectively, with 9 bases between them. The CDR3 spans 13 residues. The CDR3 here is CASGWEGANVLTF. The DNA for the CDR3 is TGTGCCAGCGGGTGGGAGGGGGCCAACGTCCTGACTTTC.

The chain combines TRBV27 with TRBJ2-6, with a tentative D call TRBD1 (6 bases). Germline-derived CDR1 and CDR2 are MNHEY and SMNVEV (reference sequence). CDR3 length: 16 amino acids. V lost 6 bases and J 4 bases, leaving 16 bases between the germline ends. The CDR3 DNA reads as TGTGCCAGCAGGCGGACCGGGACAAGAGGGGCCAACGTCCTGACTTTC. It yields the protein CASRRTGTRGANVLTF.

The gene calls are TRBV28 and TRBJ2-5; possibly TRBD2 for D (6 bases). Trimming took 6 bases from V and 4 from J, leaving 15 bases between them. The CDR3 runs to 14 residues. CDR1 and CDR2 from the germline V gene are MDHEN and SYDVKM. The CDR3 DNA reads TGTGCCAGCAGCTGGGACTTTAGGGGAGAGACCCAGTACTTC. It codes for CASSWDFRGETQYF.

This chain uses TRBV7-3 with TRBJ1-2, with a weak D call TRBD1 (5 bases). The CDR3 is 13 amino acids. The V gene's germline CDR1 is SGHTA and CDR2 FQGTGA. V lost 5 bases and J 8 bases, leaving 15 bases between the germline ends. DNA for the CDR3: TGTGCCAGCAGCCACGACGGACAATCGGGCTACACCTTC. Encoded protein: CASSHDGQSGYTF.

The rearrangement joins TRBV11-2 to TRBJ2-2, with D perhaps TRBD1 or TRBD2 (6 bases each). V was clipped by 5 bases and J by 5 bases, with 15 bases between them. The V gene's germline CDR1 is SGHAT and CDR2 FQNNGV. This CDR3 contains 15 residues. The CDR3 DNA follows: TGTGCCAGCAGCCCCACAGGGAGGAGAACCGGGGAGCTGTTTTTT. It yields the protein CASSPTGRRTGELFF.

This clone is termed medium-sized. V gene TRBV7-8 combines with J gene TRBJ1-2, with D possibly TRBD1 on 6 matching bases. Between the trimmed V and J ends, which lost 5 bases and 2 bases, there was a span of 9 bases. CDR3 length equals 13 residues. Germline loops: CDR1 SGHVS, CDR2 FQNEAQ. The CDR3 nucleotides read TGTGCCAGCAGCCCGGACAGCAACTATGGCTACACCTTC. As protein: CASSPDSNYGYTF.

The chain combines TRBV29-1 with TRBJ1-2; D not certain. The CDR3 consists of 13 residues. Germline-derived CDR1 and CDR2 are SQVTM and ANQGSEA. The V end lost 4 bases, the J end lost 0 bases, and 9 bases lay between the germline ends. The CDR3 DNA is TGCAGCGTTGGGTCTCCGGCTAACTATGGCTACACCTTC. Translated: CSVGSPANYGYTF.

The V and J genes are TRBV2 and TRBJ2-1; 7 bases are shared with TRBD2. With V trimmed by 2 bases and J by 6 bases, 7 bases remained unmatched. Looked up from germline, CDR1 is SNHLY and CDR2 is FYNNEI. The CDR3 contains 15 residues. The CDR3 sequence is CASSEQAGETNEQFF. For the CDR3, the DNA is TGTGCCAGCAGTGAACAGGCGGGGGAAACCAATGAGCAGTTCTTC.

The J gene is TRBJ2-6, the V gene TRBV7-2; the D gene is possibly TRBD2 (5 bases). V gave up 4 bases and J gave up 0 bases, with 7 bases separating them. The CDR3 is 15 amino acids. Germline V gene lookup returns CDR1 SGHTA and CDR2 FQGNSA. This CDR3 is CASSYGGSGANVLTF. DNA of the CDR3: TGTGCCAGCAGCTACGGAGGCTCTGGGGCCAACGTCCTGACTTTC.

The V call is TRBV25-1, the J call TRBJ1-4; D is unresolved. The germline V and J ends were trimmed by 6 bases and 0 bases, with 8 bases remaining between them. Per the germline V gene, CDR1 is MGHDK and CDR2 is SYGVNS. This CDR3 is 14 amino acids long. The DNA of the CDR3 is TGTGCCAGCAGCTATTGGGCAACTAATGAAAAACTGTTTTTT. Residues: CASSYWATNEKLFF. Using reference TRBV25-1 and TRBJ1-4 for the parts outside the CDR3, the full variable domain is EADIYQTPRYLVIGTGKKITLECSQTMGHDKMYWYQQDPGMELHLIHYSYGVNSTEKGDLSSESTVSRIRTEHFPLTLESARPSHTSQYLCASSYWATNEKLFFGSGTQLSVL.